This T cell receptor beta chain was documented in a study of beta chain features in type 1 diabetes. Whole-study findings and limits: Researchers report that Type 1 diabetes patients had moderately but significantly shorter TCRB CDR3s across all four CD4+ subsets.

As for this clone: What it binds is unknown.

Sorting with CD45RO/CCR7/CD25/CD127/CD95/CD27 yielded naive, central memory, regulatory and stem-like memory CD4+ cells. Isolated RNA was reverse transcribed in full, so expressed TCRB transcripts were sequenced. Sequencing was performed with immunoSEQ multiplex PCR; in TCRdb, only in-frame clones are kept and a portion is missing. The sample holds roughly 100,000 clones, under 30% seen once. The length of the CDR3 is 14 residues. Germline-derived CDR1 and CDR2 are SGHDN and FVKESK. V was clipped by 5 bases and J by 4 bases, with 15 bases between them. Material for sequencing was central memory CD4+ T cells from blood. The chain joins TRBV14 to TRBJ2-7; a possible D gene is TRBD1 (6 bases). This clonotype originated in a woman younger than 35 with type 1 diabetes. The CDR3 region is CASSAPGHLYEQYV. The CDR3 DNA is TGTGCCAGCAGCGCACCGGGACACCTTTACGAGCAGTACGTC.